A selection of T cell receptor beta chains follows, all from one sample in a study of T cell responses to AZD1222 COVID-19 vaccine. Sequencing used immunoSEQ multiplex PCR; TCRdb keeps in-frame clones, though not all of them. The sample gives 140,000 to 150,000 clones, under 95% of which show up once; roughly 5% is in the top ten. The sample here was peripheral blood, taken on day 0 of AZD1222 vaccination. Source of these receptors: an adult in good health. Each CDR3 is given with its conserved first and last residue. The order of the fields is CDR3 DNA, CDR3 protein, D gene, J gene, V gene, CDR3 length. A D gene is named only where the DNA matches it firmly.

cdr3_nt: TGTGCCAGCAGCTTATCACTAGCCCAGAAAGAGACCCAGTACTTC
cdr3_aa: CASSLSLAQKETQYF
d_call: .
j_call: TRBJ2-5
v_call: TRBV7-2
cdr3_length: 15

cdr3_nt: TGTGCCAGCAGCAAATTAGGCGGGAGGGCGAACACCGGGGAGCTGTTTTTT
cdr3_aa: CASSKLGGRANTGELFF
d_call: .
j_call: TRBJ2-2
v_call: TRBV21-1
cdr3_length: 17

cdr3_nt: TGTGCCAGCAGCACCTTGGGTTACATGAACACTGAAGCTTTCTTT
cdr3_aa: CASSTLGYMNTEAFF
d_call: .
j_call: TRBJ1-1
v_call: TRBV5-5
cdr3_length: 15

cdr3_nt: TGTGCCAGCAGCTTACAGCCAACTGAAGCTTTCTTT
cdr3_aa: CASSLQPTEAFF
d_call: .
j_call: TRBJ1-1
v_call: TRBV5-6
cdr3_length: 12

cdr3_nt: TGTGCCAGCAGTGAACGGACATTGATCAATCAGCCCCAGCATTTT
cdr3_aa: CASSERTLINQPQHF
d_call: .
j_call: TRBJ1-5
v_call: TRBV6-1
cdr3_length: 15

cdr3_nt: TGTGCCAGCAGCCAAGTCTACACGAGGAGCACAGATACGCAGTATTTT
cdr3_aa: CASSQVYTRSTDTQYF
d_call: .
j_call: TRBJ2-3
v_call: TRBV3-1/TRBV3-2
cdr3_length: 16

cdr3_nt: TGTGCCAGCAGCTTAATCGACAGCGCGCACAATGAGCAGTTCTTC
cdr3_aa: CASSLIDSAHNEQFF
d_call: .
j_call: TRBJ2-1
v_call: TRBV7-2
cdr3_length: 15

cdr3_nt: TGTGCCAGCAGCTTGGTTAACGGGGCCGACATACAAGAGACCCAGTACTTC
cdr3_aa: CASSLVNGADIQETQYF
d_call: .
j_call: TRBJ2-5
v_call: TRBV5-4
cdr3_length: 17

cdr3_nt: TGTGCCAGCAGCGGTAGCGGGAGTCTCTACAATGAGCAGTTCTTC
cdr3_aa: CASSGSGSLYNEQFF
d_call: TRBD2
j_call: TRBJ2-1
v_call: TRBV9
cdr3_length: 15

cdr3_nt: TGTGCCAGCAGTAAGGACAGTCAGAGGTACGAGCAGTACTTC
cdr3_aa: CASSKDSQRYEQYF
d_call: .
j_call: TRBJ2-7
v_call: TRBV6-5
cdr3_length: 14

cdr3_nt: TGTGCCATCACCAACCAACCCCGGACAGGGGCCCAAGAGACCCAGTACTTC
cdr3_aa: CAITNQPRTGAQETQYF
d_call: TRBD1
j_call: TRBJ2-5
v_call: TRBV10-3
cdr3_length: 17

cdr3_nt: TGCGCCAGCAGCCCTGGACAGGGGGCCTACGAGCAGTACTTC
cdr3_aa: CASSPGQGAYEQYF
d_call: TRBD1
j_call: TRBJ2-7
v_call: TRBV5-1
cdr3_length: 14

cdr3_nt: TGCGCCAGCAGCCTACAGACAGGGTTTCATAATTCACCCCTCCACTTT
cdr3_aa: CASSLQTGFHNSPLHF
d_call: TRBD1
j_call: TRBJ1-6
v_call: TRBV4-1
cdr3_length: 16

cdr3_nt: TGTGCCATCGGTGGGACAGGGAGGGACACTGAAGCTTTCTTT
cdr3_aa: CAIGGTGRDTEAFF
d_call: TRBD1
j_call: TRBJ1-1
v_call: TRBV10-3
cdr3_length: 14

cdr3_nt: TGTGCCAGCAGACTTCTCTCTGGGGCCAACGTCCTGACTTTC
cdr3_aa: CASRLLSGANVLTF
d_call: .
j_call: TRBJ2-6
v_call: TRBV27
cdr3_length: 14

cdr3_nt: TGTGCCAGCAGCTTAAGGACTTCCCGGCAGTACTTC
cdr3_aa: CASSLRTSRQYF
d_call: .
j_call: TRBJ2-7
v_call: TRBV7-8
cdr3_length: 12